This TCR beta chain was documented in a study of blood T cell repertoires in COVID-19. About the research overall: Samples came from the United States, Italy and Spain, spanning acute and convalescent COVID-19. T cells, B-cell-depleted T cells, or PBMCs provided the cDNA or gDNA that served as material.

CDR3 length: 16 amino acids. Trimming took off 5 bases at V and 15 bases at J, with 28 bases between the two ends. The germline gives CDR1 SEHNR, CDR2 FQNEAQ (reference sequence). Authors' analysis steps: Reference gene primer amplification gave nucleated cell count estimates. Measured with immunoSEQ multiplex PCR; TCRdb has only the in-frame clones, and not every one. The D gene and trimming were derived from the DNA, and the V and J assignments and clone size from that table. The table has 180,000 or so clones, more than 70% seen once. This sequence joins TRBV7-9 and TRBJ1-4; possible D gene TRBD1, 5 bases. This receptor was obtained from a middle-aged man with active or convalescent COVID-19. Sequenced: peripheral blood. CDR3 coding DNA: TGTGCCAGCAGCATGCCCACCGGGACCGGGCCGGGAGAGGTGTTTTTT. Translation gives CASSMPTGTGPGEVFF.